A single TCR beta chain is shown here with its context. These data originate in a study of T cell changes during pregnancy in multiple sclerosis. The V gene lost 5 bases and the J gene lost 0 bases, with 11 bases spanning the gap. The CDR3 loop spans 15 amino acids. Germline V gene sequence: CDR1 SGHTA, CDR2 FQGNSA. Sequencing was performed with immunoSEQ multiplex PCR; in TCRdb, only in-frame clones are kept and a portion is missing. The repertoire has 35,000 to 50,000 clones, nearly 90% of them found once; the top ten carry roughly 1.1%. The sequence was collected from a female donor with multiple sclerosis, enrolled in a pregnancy study. The source material was CD4+ T cells from peripheral blood mononuclear cells, sampled after pregnancy. V usage is TRBV7-2 and J usage is TRBJ1-3; no clear D. CDR3 nucleotides: TGTGCCAGCAGCCGGGGAAGAAACTCTGGAAACACCATATATTTT. This sequence encodes CASSRGRNSGNTIYF.